One sample yielded the 8 T cell receptor beta chains listed below, sequenced in a study of T cell changes during pregnancy in multiple sclerosis. The protocol was immunoSEQ multiplex PCR, while the TCRdb copy is restricted to in-frame clones and leaves out a portion. The sample contains around 52,000 clones, just over 90% of which appear only once. Sequencing was performed on CD4+ T cells from peripheral blood mononuclear cells, taken in the second trimester of pregnancy. The receptors originated from a female donor with multiple sclerosis, enrolled in a pregnancy study.

The rearrangement uses TRBV5-1 and TRBJ1-1; D perhaps matches TRBD1 (5 bases). From germline, CDR1 is SGHRS and CDR2 YFSETQ. The CDR3 is made up of 14 amino acids. Trimming left V 0 bases short and J 7 bases short, with 13 bases between. CDR3 DNA sequence: TGCGCCAGCAGCTTGGGCCTCTCGGGGGGTGAAGCTTTCTTT. Encoded protein: CASSLGLSGGEAFF.

This chain joins TRBV28 and TRBJ2-1; 11 nucleotides match TRBD2. The germline V gene has CDR1 MDHEN and CDR2 SYDVKM. V shed 3 bases, J shed 10 bases, and the junction held 14 bases outside the gene matches. The length of the CDR3 is 17 residues. The CDR3, as DNA: TGTGCCAGCAGTTTCTTAAGGGGACTAGCGGCCTGGGAAGAGCAGTTCTTC. Translated: CASSFLRGLAAWEEQFF. Full variable domain (remainder filled in from reference TRBV28 and TRBJ2-1): DVKVTQSSRYLVKRTGEKVFLECVQDMDHENMFWYRQDPGLGLRLIYFSYDVKMKEKGDIPEGYSVSREKKERFSLILESASTNQTSMYLCASSFLRGLAAWEEQFFGPGTRLTVL.

The sample holds a few counts of this clone. This chain links TRBV9 with TRBJ1-5; no definite D call. V lost 4 bases to trimming and J lost 4 bases, with 18 bases between them. The CDR3 length is 16 residues. Germline loops: CDR1 SGDLS, CDR2 YYNGEE. CDR3 sequence reads: CASSPLCLTPNQPQHF. The DNA for the CDR3 is TGTGCCAGCAGCCCCCTTTGTTTGACACCAAATCAGCCCCAGCATTTT. Full variable domain (remainder filled in from reference TRBV9 and TRBJ1-5): DSGVTQTPKHLITATGQRVTLRCSPRSGDLSVYWYQQSLDQGLQFLIQYYNGEERAKGNILERFSAQQFPDLHSELNLSSLELGDSALYFCASSPLCLTPNQPQHFGDGTRLSIL.

The J gene is TRBJ1-1, the V gene TRBV4-1, with 9 bases matching TRBD1. Germline V gives CDR1 MGHRA, CDR2 YSYEKL. This CDR3 is built from 17 residues. V lost 4 bases to trimming and J lost 6 bases; unmatched junction nucleotides: 15. The CDR3 loop is CASSLPGGLGTGSEAFF. As DNA, the CDR3 is TGCGCCAGCAGCCTTCCAGGGGGTCTCGGGACAGGGTCTGAAGCTTTCTTT.

CDR3 protein: CASSSVRAPFQETQYF. The CDR3, as DNA: TGTGCCAGCAGCTCAGTGAGGGCGCCGTTTCAAGAGACCCAGTACTTC. The chain carries TRBV5-6 and TRBJ2-5, with D perhaps TRBD2 (5 bases). The V end was cut by 3 bases, the J end by 2 bases, with 17 bases between. The length of the CDR3 is 16 residues. Germline values: CDR1 SGHDT, CDR2 YYEEEE.

The gene calls are TRBV7-9 and TRBJ1-2; possibly TRBD1 for D (6 bases). The germline CDR1 and CDR2 sequences are SEHNR and FQNEAQ (reference sequence). The CDR3 totals 14 residues. V was trimmed by 5 bases and J by 7 bases, leaving 17 bases between them. The CDR3 nucleotides are TGTGCCAGCAGCCCGGAAACCAGAGGGGGTGGCTACACCTTC. Translating gives CASSPETRGGGYTF.

The J gene is TRBJ2-5, the V gene TRBV6-5; tentative D call: TRBD2 (5 bases). Germline CDR1 MNHEY, CDR2 SVGAGI. The CDR3 totals 14 residues. Deletions cut 5 bases from V and 5 bases from J, with 15 bases between. The DNA for the CDR3 is TGTGCCAGCAGTAGGGCCCTACCGGGGGAGACCCAGTACTTC. Protein sequence: CASSRALPGETQYF.

This rearrangement joins TRBV13 to TRBJ1-1, with 11 bases that match TRBD1. The CDR3 has 15 amino acids. With 0 bases clipped from V and 10 bases from J, the junction kept 7 bases outside the gene matches. The germline gives CDR1 PRHDT, CDR2 FYEKMQ (reference sequence). CDR3 nucleotides: TGTGCCAGCAGCTTAGGCCCGGGACAGGGGGGAAGAGCTTTCTTT. Translation gives CASSLGPGQGGRAFF.